The 27 T cell receptor beta chains listed next were all sequenced from one sample in a study of radiation and T cells in renal cell carcinoma (TCRdb year 2020). In light of the paper, this sample's time point label describes: blood 2 weeks post-SBRT. The treatment or condition label for this specimen denotes: 15 Gy SBRT to primary tumor, nephrectomy 4 weeks later. Libraries were prepared through the immunoSEQ multiplex PCR assay. As stored in TCRdb, this immuneACCESS dataset retains in-frame rearrangements with V and J assigned. A fraction of the clones does not appear; measured against another copy, unresolved V genes explain less than half of the discrepancy, and the remainder lacks a known reason. The sample table holds more than 150,000 clones, of which approximately 86% were seen once. The top ten constitute over 10% of the sample. The sequencing used blood, collected from a patient whose treatment included radiotherapy and nephrectomy. Every receptor here comes from a woman between 50 and 59 years old with renal cell carcinoma.

The chain employs TRBV12-5 and TRBJ2-2; tentatively, D is TRBD2 (5 bases). Trimming cost V 5 bases and J 2 bases, with 6 bases left between them. Germline-derived CDR1 and CDR2 are LGHNT and FRNRAP. This CDR3 has 13 residues. CDR3 DNA sequence: TGTGCTAGTGGTCGGGGAAACACCGGGGAGCTGTTTTTT. Translation: CASGRGNTGELFF.

CDR3 amino acids: CASSRVTSSEQYF. CDR3 nucleotide sequence: TGTGCCAGCAGTCGGGTCACCTCGAGCGAGCAGTACTTC. The chain has TRBV6-5 and TRBJ2-7; D unclear. V lost 5 bases and J 6 bases, leaving 14 bases between the germline ends. CDR1 is MNHEY and CDR2 is SVGAGI in the germline V gene. There are 13 residues in the CDR3.

V usage is TRBV29-1 and J usage is TRBJ2-6; possible D gene TRBD1, 6 bases. Germline-derived CDR1 and CDR2 are SQVTM and ANQGSEA. The V gene lost 7 bases and the J gene lost 2 bases, with 12 bases spanning the gap. The CDR3 totals 14 residues. CDR3 nucleotides: TGCAGCGCTGCACAGGGAACTGGGGCCAACGTCCTGACTTTC. This gives the protein CSAAQGTGANVLTF.

This chain uses TRBV28 with TRBJ1-1; D is ambiguous. Germline CDR1 MDHEN, CDR2 SYDVKM. There are 12 residues in the CDR3. Between the trimmed V and J ends, which lost 3 bases and 7 bases, there was a span of 9 bases. CDR3 bases: TGTGCCAGCAGTTTCCGGTCCATTGAAGCTTTCTTT. It yields the protein CASSFRSIEAFF.

The table lists this clone with a count of one. The chain is built from TRBV6-5 and TRBJ2-3, with D hard to call. CDR3 length: 11 amino acids. V lost 4 bases and J lost 5, with 4 bases in between. Germline-derived CDR1 and CDR2 are MNHEY and SVGAGI. The CDR3 sequence: CASSWGDTQYF. In nucleotides, the CDR3 is TGTGCCAGCAGTTGGGGAGATACGCAGTATTTT.

This chain joins TRBV19 and TRBJ2-3; D gene uncertain. With 6 bases removed from V and 6 bases from J, the gap between germline ends came to 10 bases. CDR3 length: 12 amino acids. Germline lookup yields CDR1 LNHDA and CDR2 SQIVND (reference sequence). CDR3 DNA sequence: TGTGCCAGTAGCATGGCTCCGGATACGCAGTATTTT. Translated: CASSMAPDTQYF.

V is TRBV18 and J is TRBJ1-2; 8 bases are a match to TRBD1. V shed 0 bases, J shed 5 bases, and the junction held 11 bases outside the gene matches. The CDR3 consists of 17 residues. From germline, CDR1 is KGHSH and CDR2 LQKENI. The CDR3 region is CASSPPNRGYGIYGYTF. The CDR3 DNA reads TGTGCCAGCTCACCACCTAACAGGGGGTACGGAATTTATGGCTACACCTTC.

In this sample, this clone turned up once. The CDR3 coding sequence is TGTGCCAGCTCACCAGGGCAGGGGTCTCCGATCACCGGGGAGCTGTTTTTT. It yields the protein CASSPGQGSPITGELFF. The V call is TRBV18, the J call TRBJ2-2; D might be TRBD1 (6 bases). V was cut by 2 bases and J by 4 bases, with 17 bases left in between. The CDR3 length is 17 residues. Germline V gene lookup returns CDR1 KGHSH and CDR2 LQKENI.

The chain uses TRBV7-8 and TRBJ2-1; 10 nucleotides match TRBD2. J gave up 1 base and V 7 bases, and 13 bases lay outside the gene matches. The CDR3 runs to 18 residues. Germline V lookup: CDR1 SGHVS, CDR2 FQNEAQ. CDR3 residues: CASKFFKRGGQSYNEQFF. The CDR3 region has the DNA TGTGCCAGCAAATTCTTCAAGCGGGGGGGCCAGTCCTACAATGAGCAGTTCTTC. Filled out from reference TRBV7-8 and TRBJ2-1, the complete variable domain reads GAGVSQSPRYKVAKRGQDVALRCDPISGHVSLFWYQQALGQGPEFLTYFQNEAQLDKSGLPSDRFFAERPEGSVSTLKIQRTQQEDSAVYLCASKFFKRGGQSYNEQFFGPGTRLTVL.

V gene TRBV5-1 combines with J gene TRBJ2-7; no reliable D call. The CDR3 spans 13 residues. The germline V and J ends were trimmed by 5 bases and 3 bases, with 12 bases remaining between them. Per germline, CDR1 SGHRS and CDR2 YFSETQ. The CDR3 region is CASRADSYYEQYF. CDR3 DNA: TGCGCCAGCAGAGCTGACTCCTACTACGAGCAGTACTTC.

This chain joins TRBV5-1 and TRBJ2-4; 9 nucleotides line up with TRBD1. Per the germline V gene, CDR1 is SGHRS and CDR2 is YFSETQ. This CDR3 contains 14 residues. The trim removed 5 bases at V and 9 bases at J, leaving 9 bases unmatched. The CDR3 spells CASRSTGGVGIQYF. The CDR3 DNA sequence: TGCGCCAGCAGATCGACAGGGGGTGTCGGCATTCAGTACTTC.

The chain is built from TRBV5-1 and TRBJ2-1; 10 nucleotides match TRBD2. The germline gives CDR1 SGHRS, CDR2 YFSETQ. The J segment lost 5 bases and the V segment lost 0 bases, leaving 2 bases of the junction unmatched. The CDR3 extends over 15 amino acids. CDR3 in amino acids: CASSLVLAGNNEQFF. The CDR3 DNA is TGCGCCAGCAGCTTGGTACTAGCGGGGAACAATGAGCAGTTCTTC.

The chain uses TRBV2 and TRBJ2-1, with D possibly called TRBD1 or TRBD2 (6 bases each). In germline, CDR1 is SNHLY, CDR2 FYNNEI. CDR3 size: 14 residues. V was pared by 7 bases and J by 4 bases, with 14 bases between. CDR3 sequence reads: CASISGGAYNEQFF. CDR3 DNA: TGTGCCAGCATATCCGGGGGCGCATACAATGAGCAGTTCTTC.

V gene TRBV6-5 combines with J gene TRBJ1-1; D is ambiguous. This CDR3 spans 15 amino acids. Germline loops: CDR1 MNHEY, CDR2 SVGAGI. Trimming cost V 0 bases and J 0 bases, with 8 bases left between them. The CDR3 sequence: CASSYSLSMNTEAFF. As DNA, the CDR3 is TGTGCCAGCAGTTACTCCCTCAGTATGAACACTGAAGCTTTCTTT.

The genes are TRBV9 and TRBJ2-5; 9 nucleotides align to TRBD2. The junction had 5 bases not matched to a gene; V was cut back by 3 bases and J by 2 bases. The CDR3 runs 15 residues. Germline V gene data show CDR1 as SGDLS and CDR2 as YYNGEE. The DNA for the CDR3 is TGTGCCAGCAGCGGGCTAGCGGGGACACAAGAGACCCAGTACTTC. Residues: CASSGLAGTQETQYF.

The chain employs TRBV19 and TRBJ2-2, with 11 bases fitting TRBD1. With 5 bases clipped from V and 6 bases from J, the junction kept 8 bases outside the gene matches. This CDR3 is 16 amino acids long. The V gene's germline CDR1 is LNHDA and CDR2 SQIVND (reference sequence). DNA of the CDR3: TGTGCCAGTAGTTCGCCCGGGACAGGGGGGGCCGGGGAGCTGTTTTTT. Protein: CASSSPGTGGAGELFF.

This chain uses TRBV30 with TRBJ1-6; D ambiguous. The CDR3 consists of 13 residues. Per the germline V gene, CDR1 is GTSNPN and CDR2 is SVGIG (reference sequence). The ends were cut back, 2 bases at V and 7 bases at J, with 9 bases in the middle. The CDR3 coding sequence is TGTGCCTGGAGTCCCCTCCTGAATTCACCCCTCCACTTT. Translated: CAWSPLLNSPLHF.

In its sample, this clone was seen a few times. The chain carries TRBV7-8 and TRBJ2-5; D is perhaps TRBD2 (5 bases). Germline lookup yields CDR1 SGHVS and CDR2 FQNEAQ. Trimming left V 5 bases short and J 5 bases short, with 9 bases between. The CDR3 extends over 12 amino acids. The CDR3 nucleotides read TGTGCCAGCAGCCGAGGGTGGGAGACCCAGTACTTC. It encodes CASSRGWETQYF.

Remarks on this clone: Mismatch with germline at one junction end may stem from a read error. The rearrangement links TRBV19 to TRBJ1-3; D remains ambiguous. This CDR3 has 13 residues. Per the germline V gene, CDR1 is LNHDA and CDR2 is SQIVND (reference sequence). DNA of the CDR3: TGTGCCAGTAGTATAGGGTTCGGAAACACCATGTATTTT. Its protein product is CASSIGFGNTMYF.

This clone was seen a few times. The chain carries TRBV6-5 and TRBJ2-5; TRBD1 aligns across 8 bases. The trim removed 3 bases at V and 5 bases at J, leaving 8 bases unmatched. The CDR3 is 15 residues long. Germline CDR1 reads MNHEY; CDR2 reads SVGAGI. CDR3 DNA: TGTGCCAGCAGTTATCGGACAGGGCCCGGGGAGACCCAGTACTTC. Translated: CASSYRTGPGETQYF.

This clone was counted between two and nine times. DNA for the CDR3: TGTGCCAGCAGCTTTGAGGGTCGAGGGGTAGATACGCAGTATTTT. This encodes CASSFEGRGVDTQYF. This chain links TRBV5-5 with TRBJ2-3, with D possibly being TRBD1 or TRBD2 (5 bases each). V gave up 2 bases and J gave up 5 bases, with 15 bases separating them. Per germline, CDR1 SGHKS and CDR2 YYEKEE (reference sequence). This CDR3 has 15 amino acids.

The chain recombines TRBV13 with TRBJ1-2; D remains ambiguous. V lost 5 bases to trimming and J lost 13 bases, with 14 bases between them. This CDR3 spans 11 amino acids. Germline V CDR1 and CDR2: PRHDT, FYEKMQ (reference sequence). CDR3 sequence reads: CASSKETTITF. CDR3 nucleotides: TGTGCCAGCAGCAAAGAGACGACGATCACCTTC.

The CDR3 reads CASSYRGGEGNTIYF. CDR3 coding DNA: TGTGCCAGCAGTTACCGGGGGGGTGAAGGAAACACCATATATTTT. V usage is TRBV6-6 and J usage is TRBJ1-3; possibly TRBD1 for D (5 bases). The V gene's germline CDR1 is MNHNY and CDR2 SVGAGI (reference sequence). CDR3 length equals 15 residues. The V end lost 2 bases, the J end lost 4 bases, and 12 bases lay between the germline ends.

The rearrangement uses TRBV7-2 and TRBJ2-4, with 9 bases identical to TRBD2. J was trimmed by 8 bases and V by 1 base; bases with no gene match: 6. CDR3 size: 15 residues. In germline, CDR1 is SGHTA, CDR2 FQGNSA. CDR3 amino acids: CASSLGLRGGDIQYF. CDR3 nucleotide sequence: TGTGCCAGCAGCTTAGGTTTGCGGGGGGGAGACATTCAGTACTTC.

This rearrangement joins TRBV7-8 to TRBJ1-5; TRBD1 matches at 10 bases. The CDR3 consists of 16 residues. CDR1 SGHVS and CDR2 FQNEAQ come from the germline V gene. V was pared by 4 bases and J by 4 bases, with 7 bases of the junction left unmatched. The CDR3 sequence is CASSYNDRGRNQPQHF. Here the CDR3 DNA reads TGTGCCAGCAGCTATAATGACAGGGGGCGGAATCAGCCCCAGCATTTT.

The chain uses TRBV2 and TRBJ1-2, with D tentatively TRBD1 (5 bases). The length of the CDR3 is 14 residues. Trimming took 6 bases from V and 5 from J, leaving 16 bases between them. Germline CDR1 SNHLY, CDR2 FYNNEI. The CDR3 loop reads CASRGTFLSYGYTF. Written as DNA, the CDR3 is TGTGCCAGCAGAGGGACGTTCTTGAGTTATGGCTACACCTTC.

The V gene is TRBV30, the J gene TRBJ1-5; D is ambiguous. Germline CDR1 and CDR2: GTSNPN and SVGIG (reference sequence). The CDR3 contains 13 residues. With 4 bases removed from V and 0 bases from J, the gap between germline ends came to 7 bases. The CDR3 DNA follows: TGTGCCTGGAATAGCCTTAGCAATCAGCCCCAGCATTTT. This gives the protein CAWNSLSNQPQHF.